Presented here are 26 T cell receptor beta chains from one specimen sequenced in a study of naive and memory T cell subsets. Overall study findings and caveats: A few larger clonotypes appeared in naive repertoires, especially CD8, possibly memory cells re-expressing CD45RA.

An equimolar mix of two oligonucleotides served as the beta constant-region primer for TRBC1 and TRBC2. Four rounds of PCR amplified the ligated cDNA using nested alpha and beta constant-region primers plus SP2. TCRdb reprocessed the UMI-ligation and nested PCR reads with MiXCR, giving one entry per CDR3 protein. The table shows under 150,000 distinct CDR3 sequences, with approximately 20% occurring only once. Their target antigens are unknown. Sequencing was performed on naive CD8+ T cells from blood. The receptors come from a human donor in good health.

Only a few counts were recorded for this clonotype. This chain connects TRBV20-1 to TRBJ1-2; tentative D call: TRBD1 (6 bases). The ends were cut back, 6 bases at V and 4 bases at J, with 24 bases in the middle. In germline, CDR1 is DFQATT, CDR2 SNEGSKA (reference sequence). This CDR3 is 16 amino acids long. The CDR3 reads CSAKDMRQAVFYGYTF. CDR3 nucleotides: TGCAGTGCCAAGGATATGAGACAGGCCGTATTCTATGGCTACACCTTC.

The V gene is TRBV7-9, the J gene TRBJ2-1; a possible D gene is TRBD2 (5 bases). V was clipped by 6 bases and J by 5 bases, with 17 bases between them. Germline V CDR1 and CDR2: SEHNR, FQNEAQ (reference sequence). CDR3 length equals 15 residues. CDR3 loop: CASRGGGSPDNEQFF. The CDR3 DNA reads TGTGCCAGCAGAGGCGGCGGGTCCCCGGACAATGAGCAGTTCTTC.

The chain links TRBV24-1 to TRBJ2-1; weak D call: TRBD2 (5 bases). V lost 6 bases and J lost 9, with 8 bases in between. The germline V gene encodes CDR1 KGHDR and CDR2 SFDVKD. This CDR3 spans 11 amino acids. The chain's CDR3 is CATSIGGEQFF. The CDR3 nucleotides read TGTGCCACCAGTATTGGAGGTGAGCAGTTCTTC.

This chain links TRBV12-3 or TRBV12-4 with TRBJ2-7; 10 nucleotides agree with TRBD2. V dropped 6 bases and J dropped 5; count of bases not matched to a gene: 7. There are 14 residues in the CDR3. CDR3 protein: CASRPGLASDEQYF. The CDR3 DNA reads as TGTGCCAGCAGACCGGGACTAGCGTCAGACGAGCAGTACTTC.

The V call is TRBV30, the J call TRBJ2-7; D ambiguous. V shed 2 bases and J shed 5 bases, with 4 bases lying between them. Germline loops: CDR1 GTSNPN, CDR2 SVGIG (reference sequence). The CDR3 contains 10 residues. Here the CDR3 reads CAWSQNEQYF. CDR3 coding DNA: TGTGCCTGGAGTCAGAACGAGCAGTACTTC.

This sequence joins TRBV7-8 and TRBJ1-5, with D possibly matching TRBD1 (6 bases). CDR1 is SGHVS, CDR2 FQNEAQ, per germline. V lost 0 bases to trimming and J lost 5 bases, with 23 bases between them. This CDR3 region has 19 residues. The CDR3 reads CASSLAPFILRQEYQPQHF. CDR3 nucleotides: TGTGCCAGCAGCTTAGCGCCCTTTATCCTACGACAGGAATATCAGCCCCAGCATTTT.

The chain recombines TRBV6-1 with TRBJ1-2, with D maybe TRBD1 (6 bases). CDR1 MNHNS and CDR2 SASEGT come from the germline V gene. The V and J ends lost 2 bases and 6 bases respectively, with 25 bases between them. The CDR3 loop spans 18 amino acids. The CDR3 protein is CASSEWVGTPYLRDGYTF. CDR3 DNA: TGTGCCAGCAGTGAATGGGTCGGGACACCGTATCTCCGGGATGGCTACACCTTC.

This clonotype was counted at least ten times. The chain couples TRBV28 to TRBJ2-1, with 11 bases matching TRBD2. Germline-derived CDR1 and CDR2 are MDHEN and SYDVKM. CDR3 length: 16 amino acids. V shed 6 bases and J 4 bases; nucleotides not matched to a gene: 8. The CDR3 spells CASSPPTSGSYNEQFF. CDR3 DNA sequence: TGTGCCAGCAGCCCACCCACTAGCGGGAGTTACAATGAGCAGTTCTTC.

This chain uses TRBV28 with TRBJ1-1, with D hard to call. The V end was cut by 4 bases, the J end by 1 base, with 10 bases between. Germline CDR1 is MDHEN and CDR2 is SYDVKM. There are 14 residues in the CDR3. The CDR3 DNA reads TGTGCCAGCAGTTCCCTCGACACGAACACTGAAGCTTTCTTT. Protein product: CASSSLDTNTEAFF.

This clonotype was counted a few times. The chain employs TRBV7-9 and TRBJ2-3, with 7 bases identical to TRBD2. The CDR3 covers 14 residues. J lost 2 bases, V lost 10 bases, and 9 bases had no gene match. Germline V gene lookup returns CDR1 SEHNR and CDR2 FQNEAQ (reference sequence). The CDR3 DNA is TGTGCCACTCGGAGCGGGATACTCACAGATACGCAGTATTTT. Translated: CATRSGILTDTQYF.

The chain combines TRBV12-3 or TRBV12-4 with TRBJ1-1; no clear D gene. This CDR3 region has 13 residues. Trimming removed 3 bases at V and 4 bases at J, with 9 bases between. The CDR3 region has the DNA TGTGCCAGCAGTTTGGTCGGCAGCACTGAAGCTTTCTTT. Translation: CASSLVGSTEAFF.

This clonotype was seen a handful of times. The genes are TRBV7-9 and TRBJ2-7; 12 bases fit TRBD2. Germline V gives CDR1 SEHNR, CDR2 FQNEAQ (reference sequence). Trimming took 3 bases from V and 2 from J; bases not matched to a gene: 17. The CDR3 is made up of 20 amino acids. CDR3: CASSFPPGLAGLEPTYEQYF. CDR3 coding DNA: TGTGCCAGCAGCTTTCCTCCGGGACTAGCGGGCCTCGAGCCGACCTACGAGCAGTACTTC.

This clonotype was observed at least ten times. Here the CDR3 DNA reads TGCGCCAGCACCAACCCAAGGACAGGAGAGTATGGCTACACCTTC. This codes for CASTNPRTGEYGYTF. The rearrangement links TRBV10-2 to TRBJ1-2; 7 bases line up with TRBD1. The germline CDR1 and CDR2 sequences are WSHSY and SAAADI. The V and J ends lost 7 bases and 5 bases, in that order; junction bases with no gene match: 13. This CDR3 comprises 15 residues.

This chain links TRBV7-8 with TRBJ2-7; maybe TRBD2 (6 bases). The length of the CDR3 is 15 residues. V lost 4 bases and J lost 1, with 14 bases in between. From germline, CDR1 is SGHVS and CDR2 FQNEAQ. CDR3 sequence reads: CASSSRTGTSYEQYF. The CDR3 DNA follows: TGTGCCAGCAGCTCAAGAACCGGGACTTCCTACGAGCAGTACTTC. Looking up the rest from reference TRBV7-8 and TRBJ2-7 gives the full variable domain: GAGVSQSPRYKVAKRGQDVALRCDPISGHVSLFWYQQALGQGPEFLTYFQNEAQLDKSGLPSDRFFAERPEGSVSTLKIQRTQQEDSAVYLCASSSRTGTSYEQYFGPGTRLTVT.

CDR3 sequence (DNA): TGTGCCAGCAGTTTTGGAGGGAATAATTCACCCCTCCACTTT. Protein sequence: CASSFGGNNSPLHF. The rearrangement joins TRBV28 to TRBJ1-6; D uncertain. This CDR3 is 14 amino acids long. The germline V gene has CDR1 MDHEN and CDR2 SYDVKM. Trimming cost V 3 bases and J 5 bases, with 8 bases left between them.

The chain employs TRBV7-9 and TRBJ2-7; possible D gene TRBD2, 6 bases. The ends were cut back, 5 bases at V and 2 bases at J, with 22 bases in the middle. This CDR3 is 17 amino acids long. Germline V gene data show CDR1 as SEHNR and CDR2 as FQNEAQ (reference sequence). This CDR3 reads CASSPGTPYVSTYEQYF. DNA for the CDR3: TGTGCCAGCAGCCCCGGGACTCCGTACGTATCCACCTACGAGCAGTACTTC.

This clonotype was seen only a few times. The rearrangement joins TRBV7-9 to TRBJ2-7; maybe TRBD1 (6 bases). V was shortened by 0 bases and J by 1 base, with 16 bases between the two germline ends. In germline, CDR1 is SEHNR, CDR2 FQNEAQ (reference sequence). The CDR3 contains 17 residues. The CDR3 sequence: CASSLAPQDSFSYEQYF. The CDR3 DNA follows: TGTGCCAGCAGCTTAGCTCCCCAGGACAGCTTTTCCTACGAGCAGTACTTC.

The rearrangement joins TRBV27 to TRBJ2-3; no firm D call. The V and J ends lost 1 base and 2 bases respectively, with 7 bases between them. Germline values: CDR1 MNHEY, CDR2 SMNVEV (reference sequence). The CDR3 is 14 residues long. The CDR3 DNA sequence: TGTGCCAGCAGTTTATACAGAGACACAGATACGCAGTATTTT. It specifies CASSLYRDTDTQYF.

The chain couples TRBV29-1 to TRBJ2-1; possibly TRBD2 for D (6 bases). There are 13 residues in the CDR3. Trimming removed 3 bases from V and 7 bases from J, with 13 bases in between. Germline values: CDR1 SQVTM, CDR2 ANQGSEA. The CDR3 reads CSVDGGSGNEQFF. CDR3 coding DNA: TGCAGCGTTGACGGAGGGTCTGGAAATGAGCAGTTCTTC.

As DNA, the CDR3 is TGTGCCAGCAGCCCGCTACAGAATACCTACACAGATACGCAGTATTTT. Encoded protein: CASSPLQNTYTDTQYF. The chain links TRBV3-1 to TRBJ2-3; D is uncertain. Trimming cost V 4 bases and J 2 bases, with 16 bases left between them. The germline V gene encodes CDR1 LGHDT and CDR2 YNNKEL (reference sequence). This CDR3 region has 16 residues.

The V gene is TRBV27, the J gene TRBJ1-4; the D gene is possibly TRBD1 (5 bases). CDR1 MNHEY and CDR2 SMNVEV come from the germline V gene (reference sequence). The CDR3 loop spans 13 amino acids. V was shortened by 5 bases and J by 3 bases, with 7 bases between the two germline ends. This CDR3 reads CASSAGPNEKLFF. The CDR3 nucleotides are TGTGCCAGCAGTGCAGGGCCTAATGAAAAACTGTTTTTT. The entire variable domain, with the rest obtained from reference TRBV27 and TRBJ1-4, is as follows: EAQVTQNPRYLITVTGKKLTVTCSQNMNHEYMSWYRQDPGLGLRQIYYSMNVEVTDKGDVPEGYKVSRKEKRNFPLILESPSPNQTSLYFCASSAGPNEKLFFGSGTQLSVL.

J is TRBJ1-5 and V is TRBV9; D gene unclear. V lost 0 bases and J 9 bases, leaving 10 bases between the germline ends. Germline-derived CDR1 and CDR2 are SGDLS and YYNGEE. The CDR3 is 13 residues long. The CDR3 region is CASSVDWVRPQHF. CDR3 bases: TGTGCCAGCAGCGTAGATTGGGTGAGGCCCCAGCATTTT.

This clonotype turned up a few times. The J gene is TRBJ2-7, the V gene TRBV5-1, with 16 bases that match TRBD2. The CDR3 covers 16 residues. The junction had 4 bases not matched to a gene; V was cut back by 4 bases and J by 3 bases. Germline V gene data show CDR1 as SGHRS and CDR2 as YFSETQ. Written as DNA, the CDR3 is TGCGCCAGCAGCCCGGGACTAGCGGGAGGGCTCTACGAGCAGTACTTC. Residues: CASSPGLAGGLYEQYF.

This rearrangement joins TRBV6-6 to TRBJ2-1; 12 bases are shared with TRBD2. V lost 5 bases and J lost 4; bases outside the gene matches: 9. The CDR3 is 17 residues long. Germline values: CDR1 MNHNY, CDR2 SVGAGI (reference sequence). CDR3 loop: CASSLAGTSGPYNEQFF. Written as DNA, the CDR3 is TGTGCCAGCAGTCTTGCTGGGACTAGCGGGCCGTACAATGAGCAGTTCTTC.

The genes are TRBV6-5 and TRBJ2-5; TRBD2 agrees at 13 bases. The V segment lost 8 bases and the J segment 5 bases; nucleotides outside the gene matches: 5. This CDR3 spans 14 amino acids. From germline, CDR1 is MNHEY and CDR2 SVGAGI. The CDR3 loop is CASGGLAGVETQYF. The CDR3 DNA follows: TGTGCCAGCGGTGGACTAGCGGGAGTGGAGACCCAGTACTTC.

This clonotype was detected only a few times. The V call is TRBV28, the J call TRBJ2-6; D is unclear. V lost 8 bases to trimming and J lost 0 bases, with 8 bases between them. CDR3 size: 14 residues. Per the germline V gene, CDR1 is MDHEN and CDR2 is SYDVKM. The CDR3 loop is CASEVNSGANVLTF. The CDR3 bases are TGTGCCAGCGAGGTAAACTCTGGGGCCAACGTCCTGACTTTC.